This T cell receptor (beta chain) was found in a study of cytomegalovirus exposure and HLA in healthy donors. Across the whole study: Earlier sequencing of some 190 million T cells yielded under 120 million unique TCR beta sequences. Study findings and constraints: An observed cluster of highly shared sequence variants was recorded as a likely sequencing artifact. Earlier analysis yielded a pattern in which most TCR beta V segments were productive about 90% or about 30% of the time.

The CDR3 spans 14 residues. V lost 5 bases and J lost 7; bases outside the gene matches: 8. From germline, CDR1 is SSHAT and CDR2 FNYEAQ (reference sequence). PCR employed 60 Vbeta and 13 Jbeta primers. In the original processing: A follow-up analysis tallied 70 million to 80 million unique TCR beta chains, some 11 million shared. Libraries were prepared by immunoSEQ multiplex PCR; TCRdb keeps only in-frame clonotypes and omits some of them. That table gives V, J and clone size, and the DNA gave D and trimming. Among just over 150,000 clones, around 78% were seen once, and the ten largest hold just over 3%. In regard to this clone: Its specificity is not known.

This chain links TRBV7-7 with TRBJ2-5; 9 positions agree with TRBD1. The sample was PBMCs. The clonotype was recovered from a woman between 35 and 50 years old in good health and CMV-seronegative. The CDR3 DNA sequence: TGTGCCAGCAGCCCGGGACAGGGCCTGGGGACCCAGTACTTC. Its translation is CASSPGQGLGTQYF.